Presented here are 22 T cell receptor beta chains from one specimen sequenced in a study of patients and donors after allogeneic stem cell transplantation. TCRdb re-derived calls from the RT-PCR reads in MiXCR, one entry per CDR3 protein. The table has about 2,600 distinct CDR3 sequences, 8.2% seen once; the top ten hold about 10%. The sample comprised blood, either unsorted or a sorted T cell fraction (not recorded which). These receptors all come from a human donor who was either an allogeneic HSCT recipient or a stem cell or donor lymphocyte infusion donor (not recorded which). It is not recorded whose cells these are; they may come from a transplant donor.

The chain is built from TRBV7-2 and TRBJ2-1; D possibly uses TRBD1 or TRBD2 (5 bases each). With 6 bases removed from V and 7 bases from J, the gap between germline ends came to 10 bases. This CDR3 has 12 amino acids. From germline, CDR1 is SGHTA and CDR2 FQGNSA. The CDR3 nucleotides read TGTGCCAGCAGGTGGGGCGGGAATGAGCAGTTCTTC. Protein: CASRWGGNEQFF.

This clonotype was observed a few times. This rearrangement joins TRBV7-2 to TRBJ1-2; maybe TRBD1 (5 bases). Looked up from germline, CDR1 is SGHTA and CDR2 is FQGNSA. Trimming cost V 2 bases and J 5 bases, with 12 bases left between them. The CDR3 spans 14 residues. This CDR3 is CASSLNPGPYGYTF. The DNA for the CDR3 is TGTGCCAGCAGCTTAAACCCGGGACCATATGGCTACACCTTC.

This clonotype was seen more than once but under ten times. This chain uses TRBV19 with TRBJ2-7; 9 bases align to TRBD2. CDR3 size: 13 residues. V dropped 6 bases and J dropped 3; count of bases not matched to a gene: 3. Germline values: CDR1 LNHDA, CDR2 SQIVND (reference sequence). The CDR3 is CASRISGSYEQYF. CDR3 DNA sequence: TGTGCCAGTAGGATTAGCGGGAGCTACGAGCAGTACTTC.

In its sample, this clonotype ranks as large. The rearrangement uses TRBV7-9 and TRBJ2-1, with 13 bases that match TRBD2. This CDR3 is built from 16 residues. Germline lookup yields CDR1 SEHNR and CDR2 FQNEAQ (reference sequence). V was clipped by 1 base and J by 7 bases; unmatched bases: 4. The CDR3 DNA follows: TGTGCCAGCAGCTTAGACGTGACTAGCGGGAGGAATGAGCAGTTCTTC. Amino acids: CASSLDVTSGRNEQFF.

CDR3: CASSDGLTRGLHF. CDR3 sequence (DNA): TGTGCCAGCAGTGACGGTTTGACCCGGGGACTCCACTTT. The rearrangement links TRBV2 to TRBJ1-6; no definite D call. V shed 3 bases and J shed 16 bases, with 16 bases lying between them. CDR3 length: 13 amino acids. Germline CDR1 reads SNHLY; CDR2 reads FYNNEI.

This clonotype was observed a few times. The J gene is TRBJ2-5, the V gene TRBV4-3, with D tentatively TRBD1 (6 bases). The CDR3 extends over 12 amino acids. In germline, CDR1 is LGHNA, CDR2 YSLEER. V lost 7 bases to trimming and J lost 2 bases, with 8 bases between them. The CDR3 loop is CASNTGQETQYF. As DNA, the CDR3 is TGCGCCAGCAACACAGGGCAAGAGACCCAGTACTTC.

In this sample, this clonotype turned up a few times. This chain uses TRBV28 with TRBJ2-3; the D is unclear. The CDR3 is 12 residues long. V was cut by 6 bases and J by 5 bases, with 9 bases left in between. Germline assignment: CDR1 MDHEN and CDR2 SYDVKM. The CDR3 coding sequence is TGTGCCAGCAGCCTGGGCGGAGATACGCAGTATTTT. It is translated as CASSLGGDTQYF.

This clonotype is labeled large. The chain is built from TRBV30 and TRBJ2-3, with 7 bases matching TRBD2. Trimming took 8 bases from V and 2 from J; bases not matched to a gene: 4. CDR1 is GTSNPN and CDR2 is SVGIG in the germline V gene (reference sequence). This CDR3 contains 12 residues. The CDR3 nucleotides read TGTGCCGGAGCGGGAAACACAGATACGCAGTATTTT. This encodes CAGAGNTDTQYF.

The chain uses TRBV7-3 and TRBJ2-1; D gene uncertain. There are 14 residues in the CDR3. Looked up from germline, CDR1 is SGHTA and CDR2 is FQGTGA. V shed 2 bases and J shed 6 bases, with 11 bases lying between them. The CDR3 region is CASSLGSVANEQFF. The CDR3 region has the DNA TGTGCCAGCAGCTTAGGGTCGGTCGCCAATGAGCAGTTCTTC.

This clonotype was seen only a few times. The J gene is TRBJ1-5, the V gene TRBV5-5, with unresolved D. The CDR3 consists of 13 residues. Germline assignment: CDR1 SGHKS and CDR2 YYEKEE (reference sequence). Trimming shortened V by 3 bases and J by 6 bases, and 10 bases separated the two germline ends. This CDR3 is CASSSELAQPQHF. As DNA, the CDR3 is TGTGCCAGCAGCTCTGAATTGGCTCAGCCCCAGCATTTT.

This clonotype is medium-sized within its sample. V and J are TRBV11-2 and TRBJ2-2; D uncertain. The germline CDR1 and CDR2 sequences are SGHAT and FQNNGV. Trimming removed 2 bases at V and 4 bases at J, with 14 bases between. The CDR3 has 16 amino acids. The CDR3 loop reads CASSLLARQLTGELFF. The CDR3 DNA follows: TGTGCCAGCAGCTTACTTGCACGGCAACTCACCGGGGAGCTGTTTTTT.

V gene TRBV3-1 combines with J gene TRBJ2-2, with a possible D match to TRBD1 (6 bases). Germline CDR1 reads LGHDT; CDR2 reads YNNKEL (reference sequence). With 4 bases removed from V and 5 bases from J, the gap between germline ends came to 8 bases. The CDR3 extends over 13 amino acids. The chain's CDR3 is CASSRTETGELFF. The CDR3 nucleotides are TGTGCCAGCAGCCGGACAGAGACCGGGGAGCTGTTTTTT.

A few counts support this clonotype. The rearrangement joins TRBV5-5 to TRBJ2-2, with 7 bases lining up with TRBD2. The CDR3 has 14 amino acids. Germline lookup yields CDR1 SGHKS and CDR2 YYEKEE (reference sequence). Trimming at V came to 2 bases and at J to 8 bases, leaving 6 bases not matched to a gene. DNA for the CDR3: TGTGCCAGCAGCTTCCGACTAGCCCCGGGGGAGCTGTTTTTT. This codes for CASSFRLAPGELFF.

Within the sample, this clonotype is medium-sized (0.01 to 0.1%). Sequence at one end of the junction differs from germline and may be a read error. The chain joins TRBV29-1 to TRBJ2-5; D assignment may be TRBD1 or TRBD2 (5 bases each). This CDR3 comprises 13 residues. Per germline, CDR1 SQVTM and CDR2 ANQGSEA. CDR3 coding DNA: TGCAGCGTGGAAGAAGGGGTACGGGGGACCCAGTACTTC. This gives the protein CSVEEGVRGTQYF.

The V and J genes are TRBV7-2 and TRBJ2-1; D gene uncertain. Germline V gene data show CDR1 as SGHTA and CDR2 as FQGNSA. The V end was cut by 1 base, the J end by 5 bases, with 9 bases between. The CDR3 sequence is 14 residues long. The CDR3 bases are TGTGCCAGCAGCTTAGGGGCCGCAAACAATGAGCAGTTCTTC. This gives the protein CASSLGAANNEQFF. Supplemented by reference TRBV7-2 and TRBJ2-1, the full variable domain reads GAGVSQSPSNKVTEKGKDVELRCDPISGHTALYWYRQSLGQGLEFLIYFQGNSAPDKSGLPSDRFSAERTGGSVSTLTIQRTQQEDSAVYLCASSLGAANNEQFFGPGTRLTVL.

The rearrangement links TRBV29-1 to TRBJ2-4, with D maybe TRBD2 (5 bases). The germline V gene has CDR1 SQVTM and CDR2 ANQGSEA. V dropped 6 bases and J dropped 6 bases, with 12 bases sitting between them. CDR3 size: 12 residues. The CDR3 region is CSVEVSGNIQYF. CDR3 sequence (DNA): TGCAGCGTCGAGGTCAGCGGAAACATTCAGTACTTC. Filled out from reference TRBV29-1 and TRBJ2-4, the complete variable domain reads SAVISQKPSRDICQRGTSLTIQCQVDSQVTMMFWYRQQPGQSLTLIATANQGSEATYESGFVIDKFPISRPNLTFSTLTVSNMSPEDSSIYLCSVEVSGNIQYFGAGTRLSVL.

This clonotype was observed a handful of times. This chain connects TRBV11-2 to TRBJ2-1; TRBD2 agrees at 7 bases. CDR3 length: 16 amino acids. Germline V gives CDR1 SGHAT, CDR2 FQNNGV. Unmatched junction bases numbered 4, after V lost 2 bases and J lost 0 bases. The CDR3 DNA follows: TGTGCCAGCAGCTTATCCCTAGCGGCCTCCTACAATGAGCAGTTCTTC. Translating gives CASSLSLAASYNEQFF.

The rearrangement joins TRBV5-1 to TRBJ2-1; D is ambiguous. Germline V gives CDR1 SGHRS, CDR2 YFSETQ. The V and J ends lost 0 bases and 0 bases respectively, with 7 bases between them. The CDR3 consists of 15 residues. The CDR3 spells CASSLARNSYNEQFF. DNA for the CDR3: TGCGCCAGCAGCTTGGCCAGAAACTCCTACAATGAGCAGTTCTTC. The variable domain in full, completed from reference TRBV5-1 and TRBJ2-1, reads KAGVTQTPRYLIKTRGQQVTLSCSPISGHRSVSWYQQTPGQGLQFLFEYFSETQRNKGNFPGRFSGRQFSNSRSEMNVSTLELGDSALYLCASSLARNSYNEQFFGPGTRLTVL.

This clonotype appeared a few times. The chain joins TRBV29-1 to TRBJ2-2, with a possible D match to TRBD1 (5 bases). This CDR3 region has 14 residues. Trimming removed 6 bases at V and 2 bases at J, with 13 bases between. Germline CDR1 SQVTM, CDR2 ANQGSEA. The CDR3 DNA follows: TGCAGCGTCCAAAGGACATTCAACACCGGGGAGCTGTTTTTT. It encodes CSVQRTFNTGELFF.

The chain couples TRBV6-2 or TRBV6-3 to TRBJ2-1; unclear D gene. Germline loops: CDR1 MNHEY, CDR2 SVGEGT. The CDR3 sequence is 11 residues long. V was shortened by 0 bases and J by 7 bases, with 1 base between the two germline ends. The CDR3 sequence is CASSYSNEQFF. The CDR3 coding sequence is TGTGCCAGCAGTTACTCGAATGAGCAGTTCTTC.

The chain employs TRBV6-5 and TRBJ2-1; D unresolved. Germline V gene sequence: CDR1 MNHEY, CDR2 SVGAGI. This CDR3 comprises 11 residues. Trimming took 2 bases from V and 6 from J, leaving 2 bases between them. CDR3 loop: CASSYGNEQFF. In DNA, the CDR3 is TGTGCCAGCAGTTACGGCAATGAGCAGTTCTTC.

This clonotype ranks as medium-sized. The chain has TRBV29-1 and TRBJ2-7; 10 bases agree with TRBD1. This CDR3 is built from 13 residues. V trimming: 5 bases; J trimming: 0 bases; junction bases outside the gene matches: 1. The V gene's germline CDR1 is SQVTM and CDR2 ANQGSEA. The CDR3 DNA is TGCAGCGTTCGGACAGGGGGCTCCTACGAGCAGTACTTC. It encodes CSVRTGGSYEQYF.